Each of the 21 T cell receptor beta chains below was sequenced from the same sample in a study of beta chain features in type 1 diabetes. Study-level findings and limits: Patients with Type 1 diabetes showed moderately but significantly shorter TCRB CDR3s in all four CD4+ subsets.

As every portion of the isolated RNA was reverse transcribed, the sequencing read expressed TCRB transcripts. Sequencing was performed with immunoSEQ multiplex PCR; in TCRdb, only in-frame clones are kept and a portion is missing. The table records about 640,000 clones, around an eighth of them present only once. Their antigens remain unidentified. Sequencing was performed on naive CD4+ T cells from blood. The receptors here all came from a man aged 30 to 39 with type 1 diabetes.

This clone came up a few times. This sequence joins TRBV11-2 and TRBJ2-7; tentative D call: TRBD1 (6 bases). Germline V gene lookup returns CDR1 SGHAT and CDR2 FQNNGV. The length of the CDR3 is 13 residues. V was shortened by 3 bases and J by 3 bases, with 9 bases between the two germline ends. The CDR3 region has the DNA TGTGCCAGCAGCTTCGGACAGATCTACGAGCAGTACTTC. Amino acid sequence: CASSFGQIYEQYF.

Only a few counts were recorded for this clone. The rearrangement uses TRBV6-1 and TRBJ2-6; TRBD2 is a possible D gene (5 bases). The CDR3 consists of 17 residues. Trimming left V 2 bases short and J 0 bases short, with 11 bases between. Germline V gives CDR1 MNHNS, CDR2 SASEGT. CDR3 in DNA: TGTGCCAGCAGTGAAACTACGGGGTCCTCTGGGGCCAACGTCCTGACTTTC. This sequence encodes CASSETTGSSGANVLTF.

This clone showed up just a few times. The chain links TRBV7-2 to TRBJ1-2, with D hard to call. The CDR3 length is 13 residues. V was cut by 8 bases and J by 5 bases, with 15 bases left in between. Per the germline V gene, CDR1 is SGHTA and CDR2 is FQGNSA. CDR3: CASRLAGVYGYTF. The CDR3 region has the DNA TGTGCCAGCCGTTTAGCCGGGGTTTATGGCTACACCTTC.

The CDR3 coding sequence is TGTGCCAGCAATTGGTCGGGACTCCTGAATGAAAAACTGTTTTTT. This translates into CASNWSGLLNEKLFF. The chain couples TRBV2 to TRBJ1-4, with D possibly being TRBD1 (5 bases). The germline V gene encodes CDR1 SNHLY and CDR2 FYNNEI. The CDR3 is made up of 15 amino acids. Deletions cut 7 bases from V and 5 bases from J, with 17 bases between. The full variable domain, in which reference TRBV2 and TRBJ1-4 provide the parts outside the CDR3, is EPEVTQTPSHQVTQMGQEVILRCVPISNHLYFYWYRQILGQKVEFLVSFYNNEISEKSEIFDDQFSVERPDGSNFTLKIRSTKLEDSAMYFCASNWSGLLNEKLFFGSGTQLSVL.

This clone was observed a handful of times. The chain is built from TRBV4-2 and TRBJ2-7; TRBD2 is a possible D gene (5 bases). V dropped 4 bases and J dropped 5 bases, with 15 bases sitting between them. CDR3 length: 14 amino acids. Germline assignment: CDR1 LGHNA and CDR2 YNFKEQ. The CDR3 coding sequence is TGTGCCAGCAGCCTCCGAGAGGGCTCGAACGAGCAGTACTTC. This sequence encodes CASSLREGSNEQYF.

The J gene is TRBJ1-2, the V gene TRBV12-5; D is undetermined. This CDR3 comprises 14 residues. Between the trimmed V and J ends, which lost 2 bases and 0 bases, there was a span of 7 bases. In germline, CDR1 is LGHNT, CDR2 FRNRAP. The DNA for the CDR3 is TGTGCTAGTGGTTTGCCCACGGCTAACTATGGCTACACCTTC. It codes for CASGLPTANYGYTF. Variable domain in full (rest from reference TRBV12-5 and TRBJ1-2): DARVTQTPRHKVTEMGQEVTMRCQPILGHNTVFWYRQTMMQGLELLAYFRNRAPLDDSGMPKDRFSAEMPDATLATLKIQPSEPRDSAVYFCASGLPTANYGYTFGSGTRLTVV.

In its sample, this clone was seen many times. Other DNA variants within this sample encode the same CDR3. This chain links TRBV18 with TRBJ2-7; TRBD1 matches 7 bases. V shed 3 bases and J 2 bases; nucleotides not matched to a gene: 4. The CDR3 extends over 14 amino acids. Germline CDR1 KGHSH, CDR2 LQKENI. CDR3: CASSPPGQTYEQYF. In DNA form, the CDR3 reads TGTGCCAGCTCACCGCCGGGACAGACCTACGAGCAGTACTTC.

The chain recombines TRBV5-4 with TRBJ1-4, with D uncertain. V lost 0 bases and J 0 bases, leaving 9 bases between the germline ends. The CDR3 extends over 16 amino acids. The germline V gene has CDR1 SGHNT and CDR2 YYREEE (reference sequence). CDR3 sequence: CASSLGSQATNEKLFF. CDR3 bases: TGTGCCAGCAGCTTGGGATCCCAGGCAACTAATGAAAAACTGTTTTTT.

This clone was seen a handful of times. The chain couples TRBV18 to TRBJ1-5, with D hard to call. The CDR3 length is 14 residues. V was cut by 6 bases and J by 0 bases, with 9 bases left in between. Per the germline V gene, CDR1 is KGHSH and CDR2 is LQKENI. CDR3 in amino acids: CASSREFSNQPQHF. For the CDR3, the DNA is TGTGCCAGCTCGCGTGAATTTAGCAATCAGCCCCAGCATTTT.

Here the CDR3 reads CASSFLDSQETQYF. Here the CDR3 DNA reads TGTGCCAGCAGTTTTCTGGACAGCCAAGAGACCCAGTACTTC. The chain joins TRBV7-7 to TRBJ2-5, with a tentative D call TRBD1 (6 bases). This CDR3 has 14 residues. The germline gives CDR1 SSHAT, CDR2 FNYEAQ (reference sequence). Trimming stripped 6 bases from V and 1 base from J, with 12 bases between.

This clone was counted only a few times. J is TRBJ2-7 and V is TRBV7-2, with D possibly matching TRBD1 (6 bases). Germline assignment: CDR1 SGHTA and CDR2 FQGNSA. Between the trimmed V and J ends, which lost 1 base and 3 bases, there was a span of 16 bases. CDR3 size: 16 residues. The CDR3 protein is CASSLDQALQGYEQYF. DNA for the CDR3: TGTGCCAGCAGCTTAGATCAGGCCTTACAGGGCTACGAGCAGTACTTC.

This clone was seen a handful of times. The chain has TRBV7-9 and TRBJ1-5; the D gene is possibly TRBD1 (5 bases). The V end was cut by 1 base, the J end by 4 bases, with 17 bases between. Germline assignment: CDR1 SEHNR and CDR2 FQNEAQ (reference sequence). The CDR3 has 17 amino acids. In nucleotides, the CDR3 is TGTGCCAGCAGCTTAGGTGACAGTTCCGGCAATAATCAGCCCCAGCATTTT. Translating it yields CASSLGDSSGNNQPQHF.

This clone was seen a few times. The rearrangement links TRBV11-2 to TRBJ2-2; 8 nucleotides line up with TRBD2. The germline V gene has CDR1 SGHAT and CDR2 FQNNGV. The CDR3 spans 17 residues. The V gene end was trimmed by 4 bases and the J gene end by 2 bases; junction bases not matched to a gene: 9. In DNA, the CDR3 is TGTGCCAGCAGCTCCTGGCGACTAGCGAAAAACACCGGGGAGCTGTTTTTT. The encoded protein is CASSSWRLAKNTGELFF.

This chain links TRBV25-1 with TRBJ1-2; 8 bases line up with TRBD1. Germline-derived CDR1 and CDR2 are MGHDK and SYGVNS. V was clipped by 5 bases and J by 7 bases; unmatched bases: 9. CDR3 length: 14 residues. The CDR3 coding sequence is TGTGCCAGCAGTACCAACCAGGGGGCCGGTGGCTACACCTTC. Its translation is CASSTNQGAGGYTF.

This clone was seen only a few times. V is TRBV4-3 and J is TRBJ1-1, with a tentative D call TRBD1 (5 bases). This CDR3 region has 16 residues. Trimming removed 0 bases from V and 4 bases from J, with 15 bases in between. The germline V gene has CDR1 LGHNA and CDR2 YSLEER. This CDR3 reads CASSQEPTGGSTEAFF. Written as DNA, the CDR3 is TGCGCCAGCAGCCAAGAGCCGACGGGGGGAAGCACTGAAGCTTTCTTT.

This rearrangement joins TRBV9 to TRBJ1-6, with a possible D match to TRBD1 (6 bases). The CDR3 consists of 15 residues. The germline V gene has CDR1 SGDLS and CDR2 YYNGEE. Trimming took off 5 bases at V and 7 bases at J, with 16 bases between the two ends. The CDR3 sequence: CASRPGASLNSPLHF. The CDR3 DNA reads TGTGCCAGCAGGCCAGGGGCTTCCCTAAATTCACCCCTCCACTTT.

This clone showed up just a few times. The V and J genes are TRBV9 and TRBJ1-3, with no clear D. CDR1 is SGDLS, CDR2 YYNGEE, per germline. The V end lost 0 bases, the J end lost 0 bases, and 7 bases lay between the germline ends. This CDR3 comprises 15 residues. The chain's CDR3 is CASSVDSSSGNTIYF. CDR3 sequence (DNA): TGTGCCAGCAGCGTAGACAGTAGCTCTGGAAACACCATATATTTT.

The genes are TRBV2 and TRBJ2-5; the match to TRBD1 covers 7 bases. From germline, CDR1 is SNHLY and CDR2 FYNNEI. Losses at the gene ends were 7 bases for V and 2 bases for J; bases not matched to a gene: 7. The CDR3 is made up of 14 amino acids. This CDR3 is CASNPQGRQETQYF. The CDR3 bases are TGTGCCAGCAACCCACAGGGGCGGCAAGAGACCCAGTACTTC.

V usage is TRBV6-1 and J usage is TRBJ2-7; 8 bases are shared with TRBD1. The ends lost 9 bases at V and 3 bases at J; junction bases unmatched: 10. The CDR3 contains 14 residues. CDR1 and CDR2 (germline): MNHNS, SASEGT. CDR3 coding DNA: TGTGCCAGTACCCCAGGGGACAGGATCTACGAGCAGTACTTC. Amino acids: CASTPGDRIYEQYF.

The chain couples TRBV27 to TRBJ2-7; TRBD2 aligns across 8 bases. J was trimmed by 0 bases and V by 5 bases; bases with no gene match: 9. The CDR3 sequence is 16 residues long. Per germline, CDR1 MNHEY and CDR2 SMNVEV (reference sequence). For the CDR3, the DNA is TGTGCCAGCAGTCCCCTTGAAGCGGGGGCCTCCTACGAGCAGTACTTC. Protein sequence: CASSPLEAGASYEQYF.

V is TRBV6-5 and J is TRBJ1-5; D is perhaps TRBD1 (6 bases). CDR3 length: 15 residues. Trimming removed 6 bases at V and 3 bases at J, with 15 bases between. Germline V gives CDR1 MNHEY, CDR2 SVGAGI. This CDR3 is CASSLGGGSNQPQHF. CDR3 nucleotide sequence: TGTGCCAGCAGCCTCGGGGGGGGCTCCAATCAGCCCCAGCATTTT.